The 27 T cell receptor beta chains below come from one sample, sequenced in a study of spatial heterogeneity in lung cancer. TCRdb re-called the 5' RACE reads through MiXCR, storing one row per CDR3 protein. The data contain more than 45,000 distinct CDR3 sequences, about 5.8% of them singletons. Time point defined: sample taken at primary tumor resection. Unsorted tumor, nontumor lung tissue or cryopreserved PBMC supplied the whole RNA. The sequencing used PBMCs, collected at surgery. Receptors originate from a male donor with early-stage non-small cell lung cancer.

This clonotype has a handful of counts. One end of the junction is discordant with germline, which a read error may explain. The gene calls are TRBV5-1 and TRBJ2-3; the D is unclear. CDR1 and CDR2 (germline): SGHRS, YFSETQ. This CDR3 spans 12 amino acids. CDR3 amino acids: CASRLGWDTQYF. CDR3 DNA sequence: TGCGCCAGCAGGTTGGGATGGGATACGCAGTATTTT.

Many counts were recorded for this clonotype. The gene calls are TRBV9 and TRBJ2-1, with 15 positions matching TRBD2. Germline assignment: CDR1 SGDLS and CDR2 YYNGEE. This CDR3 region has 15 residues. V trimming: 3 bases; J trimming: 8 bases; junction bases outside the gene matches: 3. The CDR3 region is CASSEGLAGGDEQFF. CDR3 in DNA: TGTGCCAGCAGCGAGGGACTAGCGGGAGGAGATGAGCAGTTCTTC.

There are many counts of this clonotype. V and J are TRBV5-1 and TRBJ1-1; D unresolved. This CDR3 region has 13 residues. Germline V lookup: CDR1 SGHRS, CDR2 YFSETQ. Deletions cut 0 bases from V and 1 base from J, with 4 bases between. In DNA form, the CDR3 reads TGCGCCAGCAGCTTGGGGAAGAACACTGAAGCTTTCTTT. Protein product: CASSLGKNTEAFF.

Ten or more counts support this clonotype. The CDR3 is CASSFELAASGANVLTF. The DNA for the CDR3 is TGTGCCAGCAGTTTCGAACTAGCGGCCTCTGGGGCCAACGTCCTGACTTTC. V and J are TRBV12-3 or TRBV12-4 and TRBJ2-6; 8 positions match TRBD2. The V gene end was trimmed by 3 bases and the J gene end by 0 bases; junction bases not matched to a gene: 4. CDR3 length: 17 amino acids.

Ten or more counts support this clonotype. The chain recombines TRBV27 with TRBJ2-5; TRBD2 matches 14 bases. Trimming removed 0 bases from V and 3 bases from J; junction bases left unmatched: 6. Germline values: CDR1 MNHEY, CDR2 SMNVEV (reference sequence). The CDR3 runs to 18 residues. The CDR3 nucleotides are TGTGCCAGCAGTTTATCGGGGCGGGGACTAGCGGGAGAAGAGACCCAGTACTTC. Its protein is CASSLSGRGLAGEETQYF.

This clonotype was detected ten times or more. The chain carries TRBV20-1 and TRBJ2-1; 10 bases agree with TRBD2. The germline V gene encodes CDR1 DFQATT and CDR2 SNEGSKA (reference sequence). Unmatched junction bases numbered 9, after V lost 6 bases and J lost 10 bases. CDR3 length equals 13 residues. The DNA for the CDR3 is TGCAGTGCAGACCTAGCGGGAGTTCACGAGCAGTTCTTC. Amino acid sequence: CSADLAGVHEQFF.

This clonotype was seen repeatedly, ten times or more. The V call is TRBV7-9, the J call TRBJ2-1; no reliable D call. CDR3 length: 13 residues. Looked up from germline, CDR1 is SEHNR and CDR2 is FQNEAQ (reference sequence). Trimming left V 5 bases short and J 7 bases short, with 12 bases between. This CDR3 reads CASSPLSLNEQFF. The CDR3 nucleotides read TGTGCCAGCAGCCCACTGTCCCTGAATGAGCAGTTCTTC. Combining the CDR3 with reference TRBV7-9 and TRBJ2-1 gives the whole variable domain DTGVSQNPRHKITKRGQNVTFRCDPISEHNRLYWYRQTLGQGPEFLTYFQNEAQLEKSRLLSDRFSAERPKGSFSTLEIQRTEQGDSAMYLCASSPLSLNEQFFGPGTRLTVL.

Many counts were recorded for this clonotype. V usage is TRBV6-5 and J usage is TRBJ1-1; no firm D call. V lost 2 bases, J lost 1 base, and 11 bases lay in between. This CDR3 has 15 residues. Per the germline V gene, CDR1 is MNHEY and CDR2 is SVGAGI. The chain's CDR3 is CASSYTRVTNTEAFF. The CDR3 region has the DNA TGTGCCAGCAGTTACACTAGGGTAACGAACACTGAAGCTTTCTTT.

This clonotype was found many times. The CDR3 DNA follows: TGTGCCAGCAGGGGCGGTTCCTACGAGCAGTACTTC. Translation: CASRGGSYEQYF. The chain joins TRBV7-9 to TRBJ2-7; D gene uncertain. The CDR3 extends over 12 amino acids. CDR1 and CDR2 (germline): SEHNR, FQNEAQ (reference sequence). V was clipped by 6 bases and J by 1 base, with 7 bases between them.

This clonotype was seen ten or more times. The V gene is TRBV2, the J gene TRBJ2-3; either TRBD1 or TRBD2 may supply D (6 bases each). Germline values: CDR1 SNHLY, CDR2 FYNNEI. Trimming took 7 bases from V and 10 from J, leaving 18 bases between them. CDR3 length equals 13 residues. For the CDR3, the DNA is TGTGCCAGCACAGGGGACTTTACCCAGGCGCAGTATTTT. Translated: CASTGDFTQAQYF.

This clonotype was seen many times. The DNA of the CDR3 is TGTGCCAGCAGCCGGGCACAGGGGGTGGTGGAGACCCAGTACTTC. Its protein is CASSRAQGVVETQYF. This chain links TRBV5-4 with TRBJ2-5; 8 bases match TRBD1. This CDR3 spans 15 amino acids. Trimming removed 4 bases from V and 5 bases from J; junction bases left unmatched: 10. Per the germline V gene, CDR1 is SGHNT and CDR2 is YYREEE (reference sequence).

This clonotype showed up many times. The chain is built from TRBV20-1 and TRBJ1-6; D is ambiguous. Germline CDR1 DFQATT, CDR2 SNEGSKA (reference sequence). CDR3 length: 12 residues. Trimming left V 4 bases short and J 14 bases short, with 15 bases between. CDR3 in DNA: TGCAGTGCTATGGGGAGTGAGGCGGCCCTCCACTTT. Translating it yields CSAMGSEAALHF.

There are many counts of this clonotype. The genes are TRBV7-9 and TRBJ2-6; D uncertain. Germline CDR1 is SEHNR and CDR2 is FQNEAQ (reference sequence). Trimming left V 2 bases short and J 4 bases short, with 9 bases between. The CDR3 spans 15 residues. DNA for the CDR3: TGTGCCAGCAGCTTAAGCCGTTACGGGGCCAACGTCCTGACTTTC. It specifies CASSLSRYGANVLTF.

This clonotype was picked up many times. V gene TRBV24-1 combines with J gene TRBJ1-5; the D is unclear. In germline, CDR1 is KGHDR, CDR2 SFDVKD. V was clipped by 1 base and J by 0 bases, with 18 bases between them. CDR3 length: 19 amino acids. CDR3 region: CATSDFRITVQYSNQPQHF. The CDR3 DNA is TGTGCCACCAGTGATTTTCGGATCACAGTACAATATAGCAATCAGCCCCAGCATTTT.

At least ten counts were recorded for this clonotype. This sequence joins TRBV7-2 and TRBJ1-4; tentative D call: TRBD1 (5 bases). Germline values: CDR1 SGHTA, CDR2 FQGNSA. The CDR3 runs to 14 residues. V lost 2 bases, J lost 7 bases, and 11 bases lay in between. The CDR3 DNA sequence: TGTGCCAGCAGCTTACAGGGAGGGAGTGAAAAACTGTTTTTT. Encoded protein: CASSLQGGSEKLFF.

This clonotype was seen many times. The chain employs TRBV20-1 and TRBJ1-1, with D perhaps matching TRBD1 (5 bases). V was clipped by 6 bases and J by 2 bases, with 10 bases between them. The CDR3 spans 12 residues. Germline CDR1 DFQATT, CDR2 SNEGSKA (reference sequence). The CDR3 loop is CSATEINTEAFF. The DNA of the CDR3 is TGCAGTGCGACAGAGATTAACACTGAAGCTTTCTTT.

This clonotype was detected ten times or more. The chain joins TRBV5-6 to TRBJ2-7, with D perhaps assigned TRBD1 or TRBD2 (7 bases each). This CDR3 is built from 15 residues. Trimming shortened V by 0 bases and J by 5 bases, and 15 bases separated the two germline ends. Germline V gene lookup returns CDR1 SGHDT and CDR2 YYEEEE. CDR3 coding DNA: TGTGCCAGCAGCTTGGCAGGGGGGGTGGTAAACGAGCAGTACTTC. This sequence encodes CASSLAGGVVNEQYF.

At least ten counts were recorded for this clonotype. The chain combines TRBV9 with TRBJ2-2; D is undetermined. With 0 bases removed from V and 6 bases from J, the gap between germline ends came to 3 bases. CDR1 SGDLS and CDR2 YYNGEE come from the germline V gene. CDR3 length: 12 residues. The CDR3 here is CASSVASGELFF. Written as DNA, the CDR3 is TGTGCCAGCAGCGTAGCTTCCGGGGAGCTGTTTTTT.

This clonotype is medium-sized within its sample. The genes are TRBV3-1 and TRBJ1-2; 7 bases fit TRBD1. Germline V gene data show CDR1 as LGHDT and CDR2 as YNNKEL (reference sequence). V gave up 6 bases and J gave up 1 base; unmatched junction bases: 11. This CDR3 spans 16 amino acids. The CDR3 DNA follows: TGTGCCAGCAGAAAATCCGGGACAGACAGTAACTATGGCTACACCTTC. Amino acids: CASRKSGTDSNYGYTF.

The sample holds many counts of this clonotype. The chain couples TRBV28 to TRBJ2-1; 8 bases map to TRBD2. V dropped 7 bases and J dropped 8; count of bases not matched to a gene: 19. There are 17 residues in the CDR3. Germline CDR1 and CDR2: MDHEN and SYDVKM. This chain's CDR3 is CASKNLHGRAENDEQFF. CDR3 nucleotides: TGTGCCAGCAAGAACCTTCACGGGAGGGCCGAAAACGATGAGCAGTTCTTC.

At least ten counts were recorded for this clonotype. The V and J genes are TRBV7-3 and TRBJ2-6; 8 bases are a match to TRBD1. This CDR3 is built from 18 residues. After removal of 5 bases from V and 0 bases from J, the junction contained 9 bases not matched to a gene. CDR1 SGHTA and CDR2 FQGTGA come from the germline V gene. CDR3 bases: TGTGCCAGCAGCCCGTGGCGGGACAGGATCTCTGGGGCCAACGTCCTGACTTTC. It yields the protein CASSPWRDRISGANVLTF. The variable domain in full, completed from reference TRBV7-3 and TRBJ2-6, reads GAGVSQTPSNKVTEKGKYVELRCDPISGHTALYWYRQSLGQGPEFLIYFQGTGAADDSGLPNDRFFAVRPEGSVSTLKIQRTERGDSAVYLCASSPWRDRISGANVLTFGAGSRLTVL.

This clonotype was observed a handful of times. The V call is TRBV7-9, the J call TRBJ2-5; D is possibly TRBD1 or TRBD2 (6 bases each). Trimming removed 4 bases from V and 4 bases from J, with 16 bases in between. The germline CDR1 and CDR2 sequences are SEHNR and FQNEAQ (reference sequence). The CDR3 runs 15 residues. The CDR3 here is CASSSLGGRGETQYF. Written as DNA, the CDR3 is TGTGCCAGCAGCTCCCTGGGGGGCCGAGGAGAGACCCAGTACTTC.

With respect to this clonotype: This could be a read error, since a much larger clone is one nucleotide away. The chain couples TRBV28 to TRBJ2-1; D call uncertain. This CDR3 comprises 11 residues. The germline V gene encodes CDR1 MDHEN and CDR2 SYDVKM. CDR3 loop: CARPGYDEQFF. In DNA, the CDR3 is TGTGCCAGACCCGGCTACGATGAGCAGTTCTTC.

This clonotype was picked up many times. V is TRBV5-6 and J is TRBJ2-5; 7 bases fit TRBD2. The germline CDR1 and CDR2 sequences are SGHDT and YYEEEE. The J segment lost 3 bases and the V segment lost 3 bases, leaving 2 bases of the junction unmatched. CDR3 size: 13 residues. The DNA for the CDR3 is TGTGCCAGCAGCTCCGGACTAGAAGAGACCCAGTACTTC. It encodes CASSSGLEETQYF.

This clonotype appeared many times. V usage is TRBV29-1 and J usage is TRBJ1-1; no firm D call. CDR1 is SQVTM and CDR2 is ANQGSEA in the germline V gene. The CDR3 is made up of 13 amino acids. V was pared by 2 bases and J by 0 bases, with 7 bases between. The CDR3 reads CSVEQAVNTEAFF. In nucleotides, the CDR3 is TGCAGCGTTGAACAGGCTGTGAACACTGAAGCTTTCTTT.

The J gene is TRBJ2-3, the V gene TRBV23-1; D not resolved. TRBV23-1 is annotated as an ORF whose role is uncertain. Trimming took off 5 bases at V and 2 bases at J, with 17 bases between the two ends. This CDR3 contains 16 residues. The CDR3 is CASSSPTPESTDTQYF. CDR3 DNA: TGCGCCAGCAGTTCCCCTACCCCTGAGTCCACAGATACGCAGTATTTT.

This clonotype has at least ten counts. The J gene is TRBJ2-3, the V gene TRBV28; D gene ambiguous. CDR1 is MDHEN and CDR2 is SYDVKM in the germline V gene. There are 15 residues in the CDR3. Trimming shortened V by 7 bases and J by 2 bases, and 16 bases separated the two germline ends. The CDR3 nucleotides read TGTGCCAGCACCCTAACGGGTCCTACCACAGATACGCAGTATTTT. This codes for CASTLTGPTTDTQYF.